The 19 T cell receptor beta chains given below trace back to one sample, sequenced in a study of blood T cell repertoires in COVID-19. Clones were read by immunoSEQ multiplex PCR, and TCRdb kept only the in-frame ones, dropping some. The top ten clones hold under 5.5% of a sample with some 96,000 clones, 80% to 90% of them seen once. Material: peripheral blood. The source is a human donor in a cohort sampled during active COVID-19.

V gene TRBV24-1 combines with J gene TRBJ2-6; D may be TRBD1 (6 bases). The CDR3 runs to 17 residues. V was cut by 4 bases and J by 0 bases, with 12 bases left in between. Germline V gene sequence: CDR1 KGHDR, CDR2 SFDVKD. The CDR3 DNA follows: TGTGCCACCAGTGACCGCGACAGGCCCTCTGGGGCCAACGTCCTGACTTTC. Translated: CATSDRDRPSGANVLTF.

The chain employs TRBV5-1 and TRBJ1-2; 8 nucleotides agree with TRBD1. CDR3 size: 16 residues. The germline gives CDR1 SGHRS, CDR2 YFSETQ. Trimming took 6 bases from V and 2 from J; bases not matched to a gene: 12. The CDR3 loop reads CASTDPGQGLNYGYTF. The DNA for the CDR3 is TGCGCCAGCACCGACCCAGGACAGGGCCTAAACTATGGCTACACCTTC.

In the case of this clone: The sample contains more than one DNA sequence encoding this CDR3. The chain combines TRBV9 with TRBJ1-5; a possible D gene is TRBD1 (6 bases). This CDR3 comprises 14 residues. The germline V and J ends were trimmed by 0 bases and 4 bases, with 8 bases remaining between them. CDR1 and CDR2 (germline): SGDLS, YYNGEE. CDR3: CASSVGQGNQPQHF. CDR3 nucleotide sequence: TGTGCCAGCAGCGTAGGCCAGGGGAATCAGCCCCAGCATTTT.

This chain joins TRBV9 and TRBJ1-5; 9 nucleotides agree with TRBD1. Germline V gene data show CDR1 as SGDLS and CDR2 as YYNGEE. V gave up 0 bases and J gave up 9 bases; unmatched junction bases: 4. The CDR3 has 14 residues. CDR3 in DNA: TGTGCCAGCAGCGTAGAAGGACAGGGGTCGCCCCAGCATTTT. It specifies CASSVEGQGSPQHF.

The chain has TRBV5-1 and TRBJ2-1; weak D call: TRBD1 (6 bases). V was trimmed by 1 base and J by 9 bases, leaving 11 bases between them. Per the germline V gene, CDR1 is SGHRS and CDR2 is YFSETQ. CDR3 length: 13 residues. The DNA of the CDR3 is TGCGCCAGCAGCTTGATACAGGGAGCTGAGCAGTTCTTC. This encodes CASSLIQGAEQFF.

V gene TRBV7-3 combines with J gene TRBJ2-7; 12 nucleotides line up with TRBD1. The trim removed 4 bases at V and 5 bases at J, leaving 9 bases unmatched. Per germline, CDR1 SGHTA and CDR2 FQGTGA. This CDR3 region has 16 residues. The CDR3 DNA reads TGTGCCAGCAGCTCCCCCGGGACAGGGGGCCGGAACGAGCAGTACTTC. This encodes CASSSPGTGGRNEQYF.

This chain uses TRBV24-1 with TRBJ2-1; 9 bases align to TRBD2. With V trimmed by 4 bases and J by 4 bases, 10 bases remained unmatched. The CDR3 loop spans 17 amino acids. The germline gives CDR1 KGHDR, CDR2 SFDVKD. The CDR3 nucleotides are TGTGCCACCAGTGACGGGACCGGGACTAGCTCTTACAATGAGCAGTTCTTC. This sequence encodes CATSDGTGTSSYNEQFF.

The chain uses TRBV15 and TRBJ1-1; a weak D match, TRBD1 (5 bases). The V end was cut by 1 base, the J end by 0 bases, with 12 bases between. This CDR3 comprises 16 residues. Germline V gene data show CDR1 as LNHNV and CDR2 as YYDKDF (reference sequence). The CDR3 spells CATSRGGDRMNTEAFF. CDR3 in DNA: TGTGCCACCAGCAGAGGTGGAGACAGAATGAACACTGAAGCTTTCTTT. Together with reference TRBV15 and TRBJ1-1, the CDR3 gives the full variable domain: DAMVIQNPRYQVTQFGKPVTLSCSQTLNHNVMYWYQQKSSQAPKLLFHYYDKDFNNEADTPDNFQSRRPNTSFCFLDIRSPGLGDTAMYLCATSRGGDRMNTEAFFGQGTRLTVV.

CDR3: CASSQPRPTGAITGELFF. CDR3 in DNA: TGCGCCAGCAGTCAGCCCAGGCCCACAGGGGCGATCACCGGGGAGCTGTTTTTT. The V call is TRBV23-1, the J call TRBJ2-2; 7 nucleotides align to TRBD1. TRBV23-1 is labeled an ORF, and its function is uncertain. With 3 bases clipped from V and 4 bases from J, the junction kept 14 bases outside the gene matches. This CDR3 region has 18 residues.

The genes are TRBV29-1 and TRBJ2-7; 10 nucleotides align to TRBD2. Trimming took 6 bases from V and 6 from J; bases not matched to a gene: 11. From germline, CDR1 is SQVTM and CDR2 ANQGSEA. The CDR3 is 14 amino acids. This CDR3 reads CSVVFSGRAFEQYF. In DNA form, the CDR3 reads TGCAGCGTGGTATTCAGCGGGAGGGCCTTCGAGCAGTACTTC.

The V gene is TRBV7-3, the J gene TRBJ2-3; TRBD1 might be the D (5 bases). This CDR3 has 15 amino acids. Germline CDR1 SGHTA, CDR2 FQGTGA. Trimming removed 6 bases at V and 2 bases at J, with 15 bases between. CDR3 bases: TGTGCCAGCAGTCCTGGACAACTAAACACAGATACGCAGTATTTT. Translated, it gives CASSPGQLNTDTQYF.

This clone has ten or more counts. The chain has TRBV5-1 and TRBJ2-7; D unresolved. V gave up 0 bases and J gave up 5 bases, with 3 bases separating them. The length of the CDR3 is 11 residues. CDR1 and CDR2 (germline): SGHRS, YFSETQ. CDR3 in amino acids: CASSLEHEQYF. The CDR3 nucleotides read TGCGCCAGCAGCTTGGAGCACGAGCAGTACTTC.

With respect to this clone: The junction departs from the called germline gene at one end, perhaps through a read error. V usage is TRBV5-1 and J usage is TRBJ1-1; no definite D call. Germline CDR1 and CDR2: SGHRS and YFSETQ. CDR3 length equals 13 residues. Here the CDR3 DNA reads TGCGCCAGCAGTTTGGCAGGGAACACTGAAGCTTTCTTT. The encoded protein is CASSLAGNTEAFF.

The chain combines TRBV19 with TRBJ2-7; 10 bases match TRBD1. V gave up 1 base and J gave up 0 bases; unmatched junction bases: 0. In germline, CDR1 is LNHDA, CDR2 SQIVND (reference sequence). The CDR3 covers 15 residues. The CDR3 region is CASSIGTGGSYEQYF. The CDR3 bases are TGTGCCAGTAGTATAGGGACAGGGGGCTCCTACGAGCAGTACTTC. The full variable domain, with the rest looked up from reference TRBV19 and TRBJ2-7, is DGGITQSPKYLFRKEGQNVTLSCEQNLNHDAMYWYRQDPGQGLRLIYYSQIVNDFQKGDIAEGYSVSREKKESFPLTVTSAQKNPTAFYLCASSIGTGGSYEQYFGPGTRLTVT.

V and J are TRBV7-9 and TRBJ2-3; weak D call: TRBD2 (6 bases). The V gene lost 3 bases and the J gene lost 2 bases, with 15 bases spanning the gap. The CDR3 consists of 16 residues. CDR1 SEHNR and CDR2 FQNEAQ come from the germline V gene (reference sequence). The CDR3 sequence: CASSFLAGTLTDTQYF. CDR3 bases: TGTGCCAGCAGCTTCCTCGCGGGAACTCTCACAGATACGCAGTATTTT. Variable domain in full (rest from reference TRBV7-9 and TRBJ2-3): DTGVSQNPRHKITKRGQNVTFRCDPISEHNRLYWYRQTLGQGPEFLTYFQNEAQLEKSRLLSDRFSAERPKGSFSTLEIQRTEQGDSAMYLCASSFLAGTLTDTQYFGPGTRLTVL.

The rearrangement joins TRBV14 to TRBJ2-7, with 8 bases that match TRBD1. The CDR3 has 15 amino acids. J was trimmed by 3 bases and V by 1 base; bases with no gene match: 5. CDR1 and CDR2 (germline): SGHDN, FVKESK. CDR3 protein: CASSQGGQGYYEQYF. CDR3 DNA: TGTGCCAGCAGCCAAGGTGGACAGGGCTACTACGAGCAGTACTTC.

The chain links TRBV19 to TRBJ2-6; D is possibly TRBD2 (7 bases). V lost 5 bases and J lost 0, with 11 bases in between. Per germline, CDR1 LNHDA and CDR2 SQIVND (reference sequence). The CDR3 runs 16 residues. CDR3 coding DNA: TGTGCCAGTAGTCGGGGGGCACTCTCTGGGGCCAACGTCCTGACTTTC. This translates into CASSRGALSGANVLTF.

The V call is TRBV28, the J call TRBJ2-5; D may be TRBD1 (6 bases). CDR3 size: 18 residues. The germline V gene encodes CDR1 MDHEN and CDR2 SYDVKM. Trimming pared 4 bases from V and 2 bases from J, leaving 23 bases between. CDR3 protein: CASSWPSGVQGLQETQYF. The CDR3 DNA reads TGTGCCAGCAGTTGGCCCTCAGGGGTGCAGGGGCTACAAGAGACCCAGTACTTC.

This CDR3 reads CASSFRDSSYEQYF. CDR3 DNA sequence: TGTGCCAGCAGTTTCCGGGACAGCTCCTACGAGCAGTACTTC. V is TRBV27 and J is TRBJ2-7; 7 nucleotides line up with TRBD1. V gave up 3 bases and J gave up 0 bases; unmatched junction bases: 2. The CDR3 has 14 amino acids. The germline V gene has CDR1 MNHEY and CDR2 SMNVEV (reference sequence).